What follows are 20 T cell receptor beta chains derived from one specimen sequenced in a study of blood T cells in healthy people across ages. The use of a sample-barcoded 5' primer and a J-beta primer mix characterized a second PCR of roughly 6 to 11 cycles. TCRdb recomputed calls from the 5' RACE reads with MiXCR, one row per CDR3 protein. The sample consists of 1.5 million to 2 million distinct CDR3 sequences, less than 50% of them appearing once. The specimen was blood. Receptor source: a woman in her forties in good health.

CDR3 nucleotide sequence: TGCAGTGCTAGGGAAACAGGGGACTATGGCTACACCTTC. It codes for CSARETGDYGYTF. The rearrangement joins TRBV20-1 to TRBJ1-2; 7 bases align to TRBD1. J gave up 3 bases and V 3 bases, and 4 bases lay outside the gene matches. Germline V CDR1 and CDR2: DFQATT, SNEGSKA (reference sequence). CDR3 length: 13 amino acids.

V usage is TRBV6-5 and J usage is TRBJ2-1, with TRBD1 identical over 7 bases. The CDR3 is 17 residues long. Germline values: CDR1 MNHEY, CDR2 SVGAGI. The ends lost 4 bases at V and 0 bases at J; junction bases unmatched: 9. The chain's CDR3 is CASSSPRQGLSYNEQFF. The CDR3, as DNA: TGTGCCAGCAGTTCCCCGAGACAGGGTCTCTCCTACAATGAGCAGTTCTTC.

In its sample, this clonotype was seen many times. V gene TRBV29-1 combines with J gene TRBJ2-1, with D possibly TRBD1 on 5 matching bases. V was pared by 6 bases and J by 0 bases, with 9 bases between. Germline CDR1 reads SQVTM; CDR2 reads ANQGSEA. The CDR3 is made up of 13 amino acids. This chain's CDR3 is CSVQGSSYNEQFF. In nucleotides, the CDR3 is TGCAGCGTCCAGGGTAGCTCCTACAATGAGCAGTTCTTC.

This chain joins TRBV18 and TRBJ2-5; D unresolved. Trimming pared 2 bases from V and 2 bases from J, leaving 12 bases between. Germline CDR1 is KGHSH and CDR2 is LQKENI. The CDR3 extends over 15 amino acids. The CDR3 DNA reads TGTGCCAGCTCACCAGAAGGACCGACACAAGAGACCCAGTACTTC. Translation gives CASSPEGPTQETQYF.

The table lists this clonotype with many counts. This CDR3 reads CASNGGSYEQYF. DNA for the CDR3: TGTGCCAGCAACGGCGGCTCCTACGAGCAGTACTTC. The chain recombines TRBV12-3 or TRBV12-4 with TRBJ2-7; the D is unclear. The CDR3 extends over 12 amino acids. V lost 7 bases and J 0 bases, leaving 7 bases between the germline ends.

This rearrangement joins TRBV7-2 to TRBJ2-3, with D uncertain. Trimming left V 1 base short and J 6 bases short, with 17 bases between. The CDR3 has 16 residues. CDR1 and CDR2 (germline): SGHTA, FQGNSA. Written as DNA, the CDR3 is TGTGCCAGCAGCTTAGACGGGCGGTCGCAGGCGGATACGCAGTATTTT. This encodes CASSLDGRSQADTQYF.

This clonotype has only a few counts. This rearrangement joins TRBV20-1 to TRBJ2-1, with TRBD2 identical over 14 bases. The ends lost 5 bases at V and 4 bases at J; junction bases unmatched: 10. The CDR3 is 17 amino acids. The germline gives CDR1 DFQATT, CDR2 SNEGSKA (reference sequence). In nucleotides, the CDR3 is TGCAGTGCTCCCTGGACTAGCGGGGGGCCCCTATACAATGAGCAGTTCTTC. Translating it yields CSAPWTSGGPLYNEQFF.

CDR3 in DNA: TGTGCCAGCAGCTTCCTAGATGGAGGGGGCAGGAACGAGCAGTACTTC. It translates to CASSFLDGGGRNEQYF. V and J are TRBV5-5 and TRBJ2-5; a weak D match, TRBD1 (7 bases). The end of the DNA is better explained by TRBJ2-7, so the J call may be wrong. Germline-derived CDR1 and CDR2 are SGHKS and YYEKEE (reference sequence). The CDR3 totals 16 residues.

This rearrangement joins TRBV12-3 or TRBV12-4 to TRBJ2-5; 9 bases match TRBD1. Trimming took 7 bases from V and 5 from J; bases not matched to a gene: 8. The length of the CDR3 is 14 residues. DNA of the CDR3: TGTGCCAGCACCCCCGGACAGGGGATTGAGACCCAGTACTTC. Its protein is CASTPGQGIETQYF.

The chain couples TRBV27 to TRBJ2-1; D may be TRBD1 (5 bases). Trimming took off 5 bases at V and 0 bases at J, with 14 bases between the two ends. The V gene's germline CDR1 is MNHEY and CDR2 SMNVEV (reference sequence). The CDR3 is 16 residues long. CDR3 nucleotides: TGTGCCAGCAGTCGAAACAGGCTAAGCTCCTACAATGAGCAGTTCTTC. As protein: CASSRNRLSSYNEQFF.

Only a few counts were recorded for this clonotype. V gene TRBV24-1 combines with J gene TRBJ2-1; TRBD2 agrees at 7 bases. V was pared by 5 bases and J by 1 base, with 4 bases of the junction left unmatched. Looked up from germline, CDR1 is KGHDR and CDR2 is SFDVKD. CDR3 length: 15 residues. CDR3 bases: TGTGCCACCAGTGCAGGGCGGGGGTCCTACAATGAGCAGTTCTTC. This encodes CATSAGRGSYNEQFF.

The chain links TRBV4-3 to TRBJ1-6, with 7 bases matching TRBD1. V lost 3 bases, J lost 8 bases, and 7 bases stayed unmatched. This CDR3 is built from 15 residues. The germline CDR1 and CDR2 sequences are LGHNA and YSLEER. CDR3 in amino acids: CASSQGTVSDSPLHF. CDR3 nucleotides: TGCGCCAGCAGCCAGGGGACAGTTAGTGATTCACCCCTCCACTTT.

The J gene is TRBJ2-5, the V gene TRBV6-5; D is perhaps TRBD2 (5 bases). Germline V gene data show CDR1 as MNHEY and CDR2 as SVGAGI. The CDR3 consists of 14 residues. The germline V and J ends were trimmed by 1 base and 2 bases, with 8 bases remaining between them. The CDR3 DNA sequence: TGTGCCAGCAGTTACTTCGAGGGACAAGAGACCCAGTACTTC. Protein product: CASSYFEGQETQYF.

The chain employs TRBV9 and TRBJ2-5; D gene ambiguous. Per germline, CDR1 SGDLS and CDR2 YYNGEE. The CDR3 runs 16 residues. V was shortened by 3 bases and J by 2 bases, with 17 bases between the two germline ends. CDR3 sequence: CASSAPPIGPQETQYF. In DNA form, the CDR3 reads TGTGCCAGCAGCGCCCCGCCTATTGGGCCGCAAGAGACCCAGTACTTC.

The CDR3 bases are TGTGCCAGCCGTAAAACCTCTTCCGGGACTTACGGCGGCTACACCTTC. It codes for CASRKTSSGTYGGYTF. The V and J genes are TRBV28 and TRBJ1-2, with D tentatively TRBD1 (5 bases). The CDR3 sequence is 16 residues long. CDR1 is MDHEN and CDR2 is SYDVKM in the germline V gene. The V end lost 8 bases, the J end lost 8 bases, and 27 bases lay between the germline ends.

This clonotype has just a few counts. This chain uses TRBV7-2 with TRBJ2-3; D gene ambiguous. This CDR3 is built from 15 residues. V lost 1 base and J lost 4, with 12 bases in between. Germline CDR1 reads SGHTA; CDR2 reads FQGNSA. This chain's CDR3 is CASSLGLGIADTQYF. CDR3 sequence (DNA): TGTGCCAGCAGCTTAGGATTGGGGATCGCAGATACGCAGTATTTT.

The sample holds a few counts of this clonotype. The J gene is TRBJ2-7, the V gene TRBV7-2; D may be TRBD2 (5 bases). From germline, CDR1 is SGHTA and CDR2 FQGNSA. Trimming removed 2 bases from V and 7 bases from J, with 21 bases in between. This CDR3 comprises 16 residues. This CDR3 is CASSLTPLTSLGEQYF. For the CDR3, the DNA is TGTGCCAGCAGCTTAACGCCCCTAACTAGTTTAGGTGAGCAGTACTTC.

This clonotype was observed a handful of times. In nucleotides, the CDR3 is TGTGCCAGCAGTTTATCCCCTCCGGGCCGCACAGATACGCAGTATTTT. The encoded protein is CASSLSPPGRTDTQYF. The chain carries TRBV27 and TRBJ2-3; D is unclear. CDR1 and CDR2 from the germline V gene are MNHEY and SMNVEV (reference sequence). V was cut by 0 bases and J by 1 base, with 11 bases left in between. This CDR3 contains 16 residues.

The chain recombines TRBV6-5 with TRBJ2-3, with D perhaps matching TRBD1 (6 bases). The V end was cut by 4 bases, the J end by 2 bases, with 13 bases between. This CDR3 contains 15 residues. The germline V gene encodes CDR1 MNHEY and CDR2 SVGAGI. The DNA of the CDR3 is TGTGCCAGCAGTTCCGTCAGGGGTCCCACAGATACGCAGTATTTT. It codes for CASSSVRGPTDTQYF.

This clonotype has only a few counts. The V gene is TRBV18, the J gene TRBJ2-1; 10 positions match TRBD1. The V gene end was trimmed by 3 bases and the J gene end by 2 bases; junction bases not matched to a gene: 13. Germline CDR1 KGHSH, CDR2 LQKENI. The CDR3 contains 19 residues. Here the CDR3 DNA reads TGTGCCAGCTCACCGCAGACAGGGGGCGGTGGGACGGCCTACAATGAGCAGTTCTTC. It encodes CASSPQTGGGGTAYNEQFF.